This TCR beta chain was recorded in a study of OX40 agonist ivuxolimab in advanced cancers. Study-level background: Ivuxolimab, which targeted the costimulatory receptor OX40 (CD134), was an agonistic, fully human IgG2 monoclonal antibody. Intravenous ivuxolimab was administered to patients every 2 weeks at six dose levels: 0.01, 0.1, 0.3, 1.5, 3 and 10 mg/kg. The paper reports the monotherapy dose-escalation portion (N of about 47 patients) of the phase I ivuxolimab trial. The point of sequencing TCRbeta in the periphery was to test whether ivuxolimab changed TCR sequence diversity and drove clonal T-cell expansion. Prior anti-PD-1, anti-PD-L1 or anti-CTLA-4 therapy was permitted, and 40% of dose-escalation patients had received checkpoint inhibitors. The dose-escalation cohort was approximately 83% male with a mean age of about 60 years, ranging from roughly 23 to 90. Of the roughly 51 patients in dose escalation, about 19 had hepatocellular carcinoma, approximately 15 had melanoma, 9 had renal cell carcinoma and 9 had head and neck cancer. Partial responses occurred in three dose-escalation patients, of whom one had hepatocellular carcinoma and two had cutaneous melanoma. Broad study findings and their caveats: The antigen specificity of the clonally expanded peripheral T cells was not determined. At doses from 0.1 to 3.0 mg/kg, clonal expansion was seen in both CD4+ and CD8+ blood T cells between baseline and week 6. In the 0.1-3.0 mg/kg groups, partial responders had among the lowest normalized peripheral clonal expansion, particularly in CD8+ T cells. On average, CD8+ T cells showed more expanded clones than CD4+ T cells after ivuxolimab. Low levels of normalized T-cell clonal expansion were also seen in some nonresponding patients.

Genomic DNA was isolated from the sorted cells so that the TCRbeta CDR3 region could be sequenced. The immunoSEQ Assay was used for sequencing of TCRbeta CDR3 regions. Entries here come from immuneACCESS through TCRdb and include only in-frame sequences with V and J called. Some clones fail to appear in such tables; in the studies checked, an unresolved V gene covers under half of the shortfall, and the cause of the remainder is unknown. For this sample there are about 97,000 clones; 85% to 90% appear just once. The top ten clonotypes cover roughly 5.5% of the sample. Looking up the germline V gene (reference sequence) yields CDR1 LNHDA and CDR2 SQIVND. The trim is 5 bases for V and 4 bases for J, with a gap of 14 bases between the germline ends. The CDR3 contains 15 residues, cysteine and phenylalanine counted. Only CDR3 DNA remains: 45 bases, in frame from the first base. This clone came up once. The antigen it recognizes is unknown. No much larger clonotype is one base removed from it; base qualities were not supplied.

The trial excluded patients who had a history of autoimmune disease or who were on systemic immunosuppression. Peripheral blood for TCR sequencing was collected from all dose cohorts at baseline, on cycle 4 day 1, and on cycle 7 day 1. Samples came from an open-label, multicenter, first-in-human phase I dose-escalation trial of ivuxolimab. Adults with locally advanced or metastatic melanoma, renal cell, hepatocellular, or head and neck squamous cell carcinoma were enrolled in the trial. CD4+ and CD8+ T cells were sorted separately from peripheral blood before TCR sequencing. This clonotype originated in an adult with an advanced solid tumor such as melanoma, head and neck, liver or kidney cancer. The sequencing used CD4+ or CD8+ T cells sorted from blood, collected in a trial of the OX40 agonist ivuxolimab. The chain couples TRBV19 to TRBJ1-4; TRBD1 might be the D gene, on 6 matching bases. In nucleotides, the sequence is TGTGCCAGTAGTCCGGAGACAGGACTTAATGAAAAACTGTTTTTT. Protein translation: CASSPETGLNEKLFF.